This is a list of T cell receptor beta chains from one sample in a study of blood T cell repertoires in COVID-19. Here immunoSEQ multiplex PCR was the method, and the copy in TCRdb shows in-frame clones only, minus some. This sample has about 73,000 clones; roughly four fifths occur once, and the top ten carry around 4.3%. Sequencing was done on a sample of peripheral blood. These receptors came from a woman aged 55-75 years with acute or convalescent COVID-19. Each CDR3 is given with its conserved first and last residue. The D gene is left open where the match is weak. Clone size is shown for a subset of rows, as once, few, many or a class of expanded clone.

V	size	J	D	DNA	CDR3
TRBV30	NA	TRBJ1-2	NA	TGTGCCTGGAGTGCGCAGGCAGTTAAGGGCTACACCTTC	CAWSAQAVKGYTF
TRBV7-8	NA	TRBJ1-3	NA	TGTGCCAGCAGCCTCTACGGGGGAGGAAACACCATATATTTT	CASSLYGGGNTIYF
TRBV19	once	TRBJ2-7	NA	TGTGCCAGTACGGCCGCTAAGACAGGAGAATACGAGCAGTACTTC	CASTAAKTGEYEQYF
TRBV5-8	NA	TRBJ1-5	NA	TGTGCCAGCAGCTTACACAATCAGCCCCAGCATTTT	CASSLHNQPQHF
TRBV4-1	NA	TRBJ1-2	TRBD1	TGCGCCAGCAGCCAGAGGGGGACAGGGGGATCCCTTAGTTATGGCTACACCTTC	CASSQRGTGGSLSYGYTF
TRBV25-1	NA	TRBJ1-4	NA	TGTGCCAGCAGTGAATGGGGGCGATCTCGGGGTAATGAAAAACTGTTTTTT	CASSEWGRSRGNEKLFF
TRBV11-3	NA	TRBJ1-1	TRBD1	TGTGCCAGCAGTCCGACAGGGGGGAACACTGAAGCTTTCTTT	CASSPTGGNTEAFF
TRBV7-9	NA	TRBJ1-1	NA	TGTGCCAGCAGCCGCGGGGGGAACACTGAAGCTTTCTTT	CASSRGGNTEAFF
TRBV19	NA	TRBJ2-7	NA	TGTGCCAGTAGTATTAGTAGGGGCGAGCAGTACTTC	CASSISRGEQYF
TRBV9	NA	TRBJ1-2	NA	TGTGCCAGCAGCGTAGGGGCGGGGAATTTAGCTAACTATGGCTACACCTTC	CASSVGAGNLANYGYTF
TRBV24-1	NA	TRBJ1-2	TRBD1	TGTGCCACCGACGACGGGACAGACCATGGCTACACCTTC	CATDDGTDHGYTF
TRBV2	once	TRBJ2-2	TRBD2	TGTGCCAGCGATTTTAGCGGGAGGGCTGGAGGTACCGGGGAGCTGTTTTTT	CASDFSGRAGGTGELFF
TRBV7-8	few	TRBJ2-3	TRBD2	TGTGCCAGCAGCCCGAGCGGGGGGGCCGCAGATACGCAGTATTTT	CASSPSGGAADTQYF
TRBV7-2	NA	TRBJ2-1	NA	TGTGCCAGCAGTCTAGGAAGTTTGGGTGAGCAGTTCTTC	CASSLGSLGEQFF
TRBV5-1	NA	TRBJ1-1	NA	TGCGCCAGCAGCTTGGGGCAGGGGAGCTCTGAAGCTTTCTTT	CASSLGQGSSEAFF
TRBV10-3	NA	TRBJ1-1	TRBD1	TGTGCCGCTCAGGGGACAGCTTATCGGGAGACTGAAGCTTTCTTT	CAAQGTAYRETEAFF
TRBV5-6	NA	TRBJ1-6	NA	TGTGCCAGCAGCTTGGGGGCAGGGGCAGGTAATTCACCCCTCCACTTT	CASSLGAGAGNSPLHF
TRBV21-1	NA	TRBJ1-1	NA	TGTGCCAGCAGCAAACGGACAGGCTTGAACACTGAAGCTTTCTTT	CASSKRTGLNTEAFF
TRBV28	NA	TRBJ1-4	NA	TGTGCCAGCAGTTATCCTTCCGGACTCAATGAAAAACTGTTTTTT	CASSYPSGLNEKLFF
TRBV24-1	once	TRBJ1-1	TRBD1	TGTGCCACCAGTGATTACAGGGGGCTCACTGAAGCTTTCTTT	CATSDYRGLTEAFF
TRBV4-1	NA	TRBJ2-5	TRBD2	TGCGCCAGCAGCCAAGATCGGGCTAGCGGGAGACAAGAGACCCAGTACTTC	CASSQDRASGRQETQYF
TRBV11-2	NA	TRBJ2-1	NA	TGTGCCAGCAGCTTATCTATGAATGAGCAGTTCTTC	CASSLSMNEQFF
TRBV11-1	NA	TRBJ2-1	NA	TGTGCCAGCAGTCCTAGCGAAGTCGACAATGAGCAGTTCTTC	CASSPSEVDNEQFF
TRBV6-5	NA	TRBJ1-1	NA	TGTGCCAGCAGACCCAATAGGGGGAACACTGAAGCTTTCTTT	CASRPNRGNTEAFF
TRBV5-1	NA	TRBJ2-3	NA	TGCGCCAGCAGAGAGCAGGCCTCTAGCACAGATACGCAGTATTTT	CASREQASSTDTQYF
TRBV27	NA	TRBJ2-7	TRBD2	TGTGCCAGCAGTTCGGAGGGGAGGGTGAACTACGAGCAGTACTTC	CASSSEGRVNYEQYF
TRBV30	NA	TRBJ1-5	NA	TGTGCCTGGAGTTCCAGGGTGCAACAGCCCCAGCATTTT	CAWSSRVQQPQHF
TRBV6-1	NA	TRBJ2-5	TRBD2	TGTGCCAGCAGTGTCCCGGGACTAGCGGGGAAGGAGACCCAGTACTTC	CASSVPGLAGKETQYF
TRBV20-1	NA	TRBJ2-7	NA	TGCAGTGCTAGCGGGTATGAAGGGCAGTACTTC	CSASGYEGQYF
TRBV19	NA	TRBJ2-7	TRBD2	TGTGCCAGTAGTATGTTTCACGGAGCGGGCCCTAGCGGGACTAGCAACGAGCAGTACTTC	CASSMFHGAGPSGTSNEQYF
TRBV5-1	NA	TRBJ2-7	TRBD1	TGCGCCAGCAGCTTGGGGGGAACAGGGGTGGACGAGCAGTACTTC	CASSLGGTGVDEQYF
TRBV20-1	NA	TRBJ1-2	NA	TGCAGTGCTAGAGATGTCGCGAGATACACCTTC	CSARDVARYTF
TRBV28	NA	TRBJ2-7	TRBD1	TGTGCCAGCACTCCCGGGACAGGGGTGTACGAGCAGTACTTC	CASTPGTGVYEQYF
TRBV7-3	NA	TRBJ2-3	NA	TGTGCCAGCAGTCGGGGGAGCACAGATACGCAGTATTTT	CASSRGSTDTQYF
TRBV6-1	once	TRBJ1-3	NA	TGTGCCAGCAGTGAGCACAGGTCCTATGGAAACACCATATATTTT	CASSEHRSYGNTIYF
TRBV15	NA	TRBJ1-5	NA	TGTGCCACCAGCAGAGATAACACTCAGCCCCAGCATTTT	CATSRDNTQPQHF
TRBV28	NA	TRBJ1-1	TRBD1	TGTGCCAGCAGTTTAGGGACAGTGAACACTGAAGCTTTCTTT	CASSLGTVNTEAFF
TRBV27	NA	TRBJ1-2	NA	TGTGCCAGCAGTTTCTTTCCAGGGAACTATGGCTACACCTTC	CASSFFPGNYGYTF
TRBV5-1	NA	TRBJ2-7	TRBD1	TGCGCCAGCAGCTCCCCCGACAGGGGTCACGAGCAGTACTTC	CASSSPDRGHEQYF
TRBV7-2	NA	TRBJ1-2	TRBD1	TGTGCCAGCAGCTTAAACTCAGGGGGCAGCTACACCTTC	CASSLNSGGSYTF
TRBV9	NA	TRBJ2-1	TRBD2	TGTGCCAGCAGCGGCGGGGGGGCCAGTGAGCAGTTCTTC	CASSGGGASEQFF
TRBV19	NA	TRBJ2-7	TRBD1	TGTGCCAGTAGTCTTTCGACAGGGTTCAGCTCCTACGAGCAGTACTTC	CASSLSTGFSSYEQYF
TRBV3-1/TRBV3-2	NA	TRBJ1-1	TRBD1	TGTGCCAGCAGCCATTTCGCAGGGGGCGAAGTCACTGAAGCTTTCTTT	CASSHFAGGEVTEAFF
TRBV14	NA	TRBJ1-1	NA	TGTGCCAGCAGCCCCACCCGAGGCCAGAACACTGAAGCTTTCTTT	CASSPTRGQNTEAFF
TRBV6-5	NA	TRBJ2-5	TRBD2	TGTGCCAGCAAGTCTGGGCTAGCGGGAACGGAGACCCAGTACTTC	CASKSGLAGTETQYF
TRBV5-8	NA	TRBJ2-6	NA	TGTGCCAGCAGCCCAATCGGGTTCTCTGGGGCCAACGTCCTGACTTTC	CASSPIGFSGANVLTF
TRBV2	once	TRBJ2-7	NA	TGTGCCAGCAGGGAGGGGGGGTTATCCTACGAGCAGTACTTC	CASREGGLSYEQYF
TRBV4-2	NA	TRBJ1-1	TRBD1	TGTGCCAGCAGCCAAGACTCCCGAAGAACAGGGGCGGTTGGTGAAGCTTTCTTT	CASSQDSRRTGAVGEAFF
TRBV12-3/TRBV12-4	NA	TRBJ2-1	NA	TGTGCCAGCGACAGCAGCTCCTACAATGAGCAGTTCTTC	CASDSSSYNEQFF
TRBV7-6	NA	TRBJ2-1	NA	TGTGCCAGCAGCCTCAGACGGGACACACCTAACAATGAGCAGTTCTTC	CASSLRRDTPNNEQFF
TRBV7-2	NA	TRBJ2-3	NA	TGTGCCAGCAGACAGAGAGTTAGCGGTACAGATACGCAGTATTTT	CASRQRVSGTDTQYF
TRBV3-1/TRBV3-2	NA	TRBJ1-1	NA	TGTGCCAGCAGTCCAAGAGCGAGAAACACTGAAGCTTTCTTT	CASSPRARNTEAFF
TRBV30	NA	TRBJ1-5	TRBD1	TGTGCCTGGAGTCCGGGGACAGCTTACAATCAGCCCCAGCATTTT	CAWSPGTAYNQPQHF
TRBV4-1	NA	TRBJ1-1	NA	TGCGCCAGCAGCCAAGAGGTTTTAGGACAGTTGAACACTGAAGCTTTCTTT	CASSQEVLGQLNTEAFF
TRBV10-3	NA	TRBJ1-5	NA	TGTGCCATCAGTGGAGGTGATGGATCGCCCCAGCATTTT	CAISGGDGSPQHF
TRBV19	NA	TRBJ2-1	NA	TGTGCCAGTAGTATAGTTGAGGGATCCAGCTACAATGAGCAGTTCTTC	CASSIVEGSSYNEQFF
TRBV5-5	NA	TRBJ1-3	NA	TGTGCCAGCAGCTTGGGGACAGCTGGAAACACCATATATTTT	CASSLGTAGNTIYF
TRBV5-5	once	TRBJ2-3	NA	TGTGCCAGCAGCTCAGGCAAAGATACGCAGTATTTT	CASSSGKDTQYF
TRBV3-1/TRBV3-2	once	TRBJ1-1	NA	TGTGCCAGCAGCCAAGGGCAGTTGACTGAAGCTTTCTTT	CASSQGQLTEAFF
TRBV9	NA	TRBJ2-5	NA	TGTGCCAGCAGCGTAGGAGGACTCCCCAAAACCCAGTACTTC	CASSVGGLPKTQYF